Reported below is one T cell receptor (beta chain). The sample comes from a study of shared T cell receptors in the human thymus. Here immunoSEQ multiplex PCR was the method, and the copy in TCRdb shows in-frame clones only, minus some. The repertoire holds about 660,000 clones, with approximately 87% as singletons. There are 16 residues in the CDR3. V shed 4 bases and J 2 bases; nucleotides not matched to a gene: 6. The germline V gene encodes CDR1 SNHLY and CDR2 FYNNEI. These data also featured in a second study, about human thymus T cells. From that study: Related work found strong thymic repertoire overlap between unrelated individuals.

This receptor was taken from a boy under two years old with a congenital heart defect. Sequencing was performed on thymocytes. The chain is built from TRBV2 and TRBJ1-3; 9 bases map to TRBD1. The CDR3 protein is CASSADRGCAGNTIYF. The CDR3 DNA reads TGTGCCAGCAGTGCAGACAGGGGGTGCGCTGGAAACACCATATATTTT. Combining the CDR3 with reference TRBV2 and TRBJ1-3 gives the whole variable domain EPEVTQTPSHQVTQMGQEVILRCVPISNHLYFYWYRQILGQKVEFLVSFYNNEISEKSEIFDDQFSVERPDGSNFTLKIRSTKLEDSAMYFCASSADRGCAGNTIYFGEGSWLTVV.